The source of this TCR beta chain is a study of cytomegalovirus exposure and HLA in healthy donors. V gave up 5 bases and J gave up 2 bases, with 10 bases separating them. CDR3 size: 14 residues. CDR1 LNHDA and CDR2 SQIVND come from the germline V gene (reference sequence). PCR employed 60 Vbeta and 13 Jbeta primers. TCRdb keeps only in-frame clones here, not all; method: immunoSEQ multiplex PCR. The table records about 89,000 clones, under 85% of them present only once. V is TRBV19 and J is TRBJ1-5; no firm D call. The receptor was derived from a male donor in good health and CMV-seronegative. The material sequenced was PBMCs. CDR3: CASSEGTGNQPQHF. The DNA for the CDR3 is TGTGCCAGTAGTGAGGGCACAGGCAATCAGCCCCAGCATTTT.